These 26 T cell receptor beta chains originate from one sample sequenced in a study of blood T cell repertoires in COVID-19. Produced via immunoSEQ multiplex PCR; TCRdb's table is partial and in-frame only. The sample yields some 78,000 clones, around 90% seen once. The sequencing input was peripheral blood. These receptors all come from a woman of 80 years or more with active or convalescent COVID-19.

This clone was detected a few times. The rearrangement links TRBV6-5 to TRBJ1-2; tentative D call: TRBD1 (6 bases). CDR3 length equals 14 residues. V was cut by 3 bases and J by 4 bases, with 12 bases left in between. Germline CDR1 is MNHEY and CDR2 is SVGAGI. For the CDR3, the DNA is TGTGCCAGCAGTTATAGGGGGATTTTCTATGGCTACACCTTC. This gives the protein CASSYRGIFYGYTF.

The chain employs TRBV18 and TRBJ1-1, with a possible D match to TRBD1 (6 bases). This CDR3 is 16 amino acids long. Trimming took off 3 bases at V and 1 base at J, with 15 bases between the two ends. Germline assignment: CDR1 KGHSH and CDR2 LQKENI. CDR3 residues: CASSPPRDTQNTEAFF. CDR3 nucleotides: TGTGCCAGCTCACCGCCCCGGGACACCCAGAACACTGAAGCTTTCTTT.

The V and J genes are TRBV27 and TRBJ1-5; a weak D match, TRBD1 (5 bases). The V gene lost 0 bases and the J gene lost 5 bases, with 5 bases spanning the gap. This CDR3 is 13 amino acids long. Germline V gene sequence: CDR1 MNHEY, CDR2 SMNVEV (reference sequence). In DNA form, the CDR3 reads TGTGCCAGCAGTTTATCCAGGGATCAGCCCCAGCATTTT. Encoded protein: CASSLSRDQPQHF.

In regard to this clone: The sample contains more than one DNA sequence encoding this CDR3. The V call is TRBV28, the J call TRBJ1-1; no definite D call. Germline lookup yields CDR1 MDHEN and CDR2 SYDVKM. The length of the CDR3 is 14 residues. V lost 1 base and J lost 0, with 6 bases in between. The DNA of the CDR3 is TGTGCCAGCAGTTTATCGGGGATGAACACTGAAGCTTTCTTT. Translation: CASSLSGMNTEAFF.

The chain uses TRBV28 and TRBJ1-1, with D unresolved. Germline V gene sequence: CDR1 MDHEN, CDR2 SYDVKM. The CDR3 is 12 residues long. V dropped 6 bases and J dropped 11 bases, with 16 bases sitting between them. CDR3 amino acids: CASSPAGWLAFF. The CDR3 DNA reads as TGTGCCAGCAGCCCGGCCGGGTGGTTGGCTTTCTTT.

The J gene is TRBJ2-2, the V gene TRBV9; 11 bases match TRBD1. CDR1 SGDLS and CDR2 YYNGEE come from the germline V gene. This CDR3 has 16 amino acids. With 2 bases clipped from V and 2 bases from J, the junction kept 2 bases outside the gene matches. CDR3 sequence: CASSVGQGANTGELFF. The CDR3 DNA reads as TGTGCCAGCAGCGTTGGACAGGGGGCTAACACCGGGGAGCTGTTTTTT.

The chain uses TRBV28 and TRBJ1-2; 10 positions match TRBD1. Trimming took 4 bases from V and 2 from J; bases not matched to a gene: 4. CDR3 length: 15 amino acids. CDR1 MDHEN and CDR2 SYDVKM come from the germline V gene. CDR3 amino acids: CASSSGQGWNYGYTF. As DNA, the CDR3 is TGTGCCAGCAGTTCGGGACAGGGGTGGAACTATGGCTACACCTTC.

The CDR3 coding sequence is TGTGCCAGCAGCGCCGGACAGGGGCCAGGAAACACCATATATTTT. Protein sequence: CASSAGQGPGNTIYF. This chain connects TRBV9 to TRBJ1-3; 9 positions match TRBD1. CDR3 length: 15 amino acids. The trim removed 3 bases at V and 4 bases at J, leaving 5 bases unmatched. Germline-derived CDR1 and CDR2 are SGDLS and YYNGEE. Variable domain in full (rest from reference TRBV9 and TRBJ1-3): DSGVTQTPKHLITATGQRVTLRCSPRSGDLSVYWYQQSLDQGLQFLIQYYNGEERAKGNILERFSAQQFPDLHSELNLSSLELGDSALYFCASSAGQGPGNTIYFGEGSWLTVV.

The chain uses TRBV28 and TRBJ1-1; 9 bases match TRBD1. V lost 6 bases and J lost 1; bases outside the gene matches: 9. From germline, CDR1 is MDHEN and CDR2 SYDVKM. The CDR3 is 16 residues long. CDR3 region: CASSQRGTGTNTEAFF. The CDR3 coding sequence is TGTGCCAGCAGCCAACGAGGGACAGGGACGAACACTGAAGCTTTCTTT.

The V and J genes are TRBV5-1 and TRBJ2-3; no clear D gene. V gave up 4 bases and J gave up 2 bases, with 8 bases separating them. Germline V CDR1 and CDR2: SGHRS, YFSETQ. This CDR3 region has 13 residues. As DNA, the CDR3 is TGCGCCAGCAGCGGAGCGCCCACAGATACGCAGTATTTT. It is translated as CASSGAPTDTQYF. The whole variable domain, filled in from reference TRBV5-1 and TRBJ2-3, reads KAGVTQTPRYLIKTRGQQVTLSCSPISGHRSVSWYQQTPGQGLQFLFEYFSETQRNKGNFPGRFSGRQFSNSRSEMNVSTLELGDSALYLCASSGAPTDTQYFGPGTRLTVL.

The chain recombines TRBV20-1 with TRBJ2-1; tentatively, D is TRBD2 (5 bases). Trimming took off 1 base at V and 13 bases at J, with 11 bases between the two ends. The germline V gene encodes CDR1 DFQATT and CDR2 SNEGSKA (reference sequence). This CDR3 is 11 amino acids long. This chain's CDR3 is CSARGVGVQFF. The CDR3 DNA reads TGCAGTGCTAGAGGAGTCGGGGTCCAGTTCTTC.

The chain has TRBV4-3 and TRBJ2-5; D possibly corresponds to TRBD1 (6 bases). The CDR3 contains 15 residues. V lost 5 bases and J lost 13, with 26 bases in between. Germline V lookup: CDR1 LGHNA, CDR2 YSLEER. CDR3 DNA sequence: TGCGCCAGCAGCGCGAGCTCCAGTAGAACAGGGAACCGGTACTTC. It codes for CASSASSSRTGNRYF.

The rearrangement joins TRBV3-1 (or the pseudogene TRBV3-2) to TRBJ2-1; 8 positions agree with TRBD2. Trimming took 4 bases from V and 5 from J; bases not matched to a gene: 4. Per germline, CDR1 LGHDT and CDR2 YNNKEL (reference sequence). The CDR3 consists of 14 residues. In nucleotides, the CDR3 is TGTGCCAGCAGCCTAACTAGCGGCCACAATGAGCAGTTCTTC. Protein sequence: CASSLTSGHNEQFF.

This clone was seen a handful of times. The chain combines TRBV6-2 or TRBV6-3 with TRBJ1-5; no reliable D call. Germline V lookup: CDR1 MNHEY, CDR2 SVGEGT. This CDR3 spans 13 amino acids. V was trimmed by 4 bases and J by 5 bases, leaving 9 bases between them. The CDR3 DNA reads TGTGCCAGCAGTTTTGCGGTTCATCAGCCCCAGCATTTT. It yields the protein CASSFAVHQPQHF.

The CDR3 spells CASRRVGLYTDTQYF. DNA of the CDR3: TGTGCCAGCCGGCGAGTGGGGCTTTACACAGATACGCAGTATTTT. This chain joins TRBV3-1 (or the pseudogene TRBV3-2) and TRBJ2-3; D is perhaps TRBD1 (5 bases). The CDR3 contains 15 residues. Trimming shortened V by 8 bases and J by 2 bases, and 17 bases separated the two germline ends. Per the germline V gene, CDR1 is LGHDT and CDR2 is YNNKEL (reference sequence).

The V and J genes are TRBV12-3 or TRBV12-4 and TRBJ1-1; TRBD1 might be the D (5 bases). This CDR3 comprises 11 residues. V lost 6 bases to trimming and J lost 8 bases, with 10 bases between them. CDR3 sequence: CASRRGGEAFF. CDR3 nucleotide sequence: TGTGCCAGCAGGAGGGGAGGCGAAGCTTTCTTT.

The chain employs TRBV30 and TRBJ1-1; D perhaps matches TRBD1 (6 bases). V was clipped by 6 bases and J by 1 base, with 21 bases between them. The length of the CDR3 is 16 residues. Germline CDR1 reads GTSNPN; CDR2 reads SVGIG (reference sequence). Here the CDR3 DNA reads TGTGCCTGCTACCAGGGGCTGGGACGGGGGAACACTGAAGCTTTCTTT. This gives the protein CACYQGLGRGNTEAFF.

The chain combines TRBV28 with TRBJ2-3; 14 bases line up with TRBD2. Germline CDR1 MDHEN, CDR2 SYDVKM. Unmatched junction bases numbered 10, after V lost 6 bases and J lost 2 bases. This CDR3 is 18 amino acids long. The CDR3 protein is CASSTRTSGRPFTDTQYF. CDR3 DNA: TGTGCCAGCAGCACTCGGACTAGCGGGAGGCCTTTCACAGATACGCAGTATTTT.

The chain couples TRBV7-2 to TRBJ2-1, with D tentatively TRBD1 (6 bases). CDR1 is SGHTA, CDR2 FQGNSA, per germline. This CDR3 is built from 16 residues. V was clipped by 6 bases and J by 4 bases, with 19 bases between them. CDR3 DNA: TGTGCCAGCAGAAAGACCGGGACAACCCCATACAATGAGCAGTTCTTC. Protein product: CASRKTGTTPYNEQFF.

The CDR3 region is CATSRDLELAGESFF. CDR3 in DNA: TGTGCCACCAGCAGAGATCTAGAACTAGCGGGAGAATCGTTCTTC. The chain links TRBV15 to TRBJ2-1; 11 nucleotides align to TRBD2. The CDR3 extends over 15 amino acids. The V gene end was trimmed by 0 bases and the J gene end by 15 bases; junction bases not matched to a gene: 10. In germline, CDR1 is LNHNV, CDR2 YYDKDF (reference sequence).

The chain carries TRBV7-6 and TRBJ1-2; TRBD1 is a possible D gene (6 bases). Germline values: CDR1 SGHVS, CDR2 FNYEAQ. The V gene lost 4 bases and the J gene lost 4 bases, with 22 bases spanning the gap. This CDR3 has 17 residues. The CDR3 loop reads CASSSYSWGPDFYGYTF. In DNA, the CDR3 is TGTGCCAGCAGCTCCTACAGTTGGGGGCCCGATTTCTATGGCTACACCTTC.

CDR3 DNA: TGTGCCAGCAGTCGGGATCCATACAATGAGCAGTTCTTC. It codes for CASSRDPYNEQFF. V and J are TRBV6-4 and TRBJ2-1, with D perhaps TRBD2 (5 bases). V lost 5 bases, J lost 4 bases, and 9 bases lay in between. The V gene's germline CDR1 is MRHNA and CDR2 SNTAGT. The CDR3 totals 13 residues.

This clone was counted between two and nine times. The V call is TRBV2, the J call TRBJ1-2; D not certain. Looked up from germline, CDR1 is SNHLY and CDR2 is FYNNEI. The V end lost 7 bases, the J end lost 0 bases, and 12 bases lay between the germline ends. This CDR3 has 14 residues. The CDR3 nucleotides are TGTGCCAGCATGAGGGAACAAGCTAACTATGGCTACACCTTC. Amino acid sequence: CASMREQANYGYTF.

The CDR3 reads CASKQNTLDNEQFF. Here the CDR3 DNA reads TGCGCCAGCAAGCAGAATACTCTAGACAATGAGCAGTTCTTC. The chain couples TRBV5-1 to TRBJ2-1; D ambiguous. This CDR3 region has 14 residues. CDR1 and CDR2 (germline): SGHRS, YFSETQ. V gave up 6 bases and J gave up 5 bases, with 15 bases separating them. The entire variable domain, with the rest obtained from reference TRBV5-1 and TRBJ2-1, is as follows: KAGVTQTPRYLIKTRGQQVTLSCSPISGHRSVSWYQQTPGQGLQFLFEYFSETQRNKGNFPGRFSGRQFSNSRSEMNVSTLELGDSALYLCASKQNTLDNEQFFGPGTRLTVL.

The rearrangement joins TRBV2 to TRBJ1-5, with 7 positions matching TRBD1. Germline CDR1 reads SNHLY; CDR2 reads FYNNEI. The CDR3 length is 16 residues. Trimming took 5 bases from V and 4 from J; bases not matched to a gene: 11. The CDR3 spells CASSTRTGEGNQPQHF. The CDR3 DNA is TGTGCCAGCAGTACCCGGACAGGAGAGGGTAATCAGCCCCAGCATTTT.

The V and J genes are TRBV3-1 (or the pseudogene TRBV3-2) and TRBJ1-1; D is undetermined. The CDR3 is made up of 12 amino acids. V was shortened by 7 bases and J by 4 bases, with 10 bases between the two germline ends. Germline V CDR1 and CDR2: LGHDT, YNNKEL (reference sequence). In nucleotides, the CDR3 is TGTGCCAGCACCTCCTCGGGCACTGAAGCTTTCTTT. Encoded protein: CASTSSGTEAFF.